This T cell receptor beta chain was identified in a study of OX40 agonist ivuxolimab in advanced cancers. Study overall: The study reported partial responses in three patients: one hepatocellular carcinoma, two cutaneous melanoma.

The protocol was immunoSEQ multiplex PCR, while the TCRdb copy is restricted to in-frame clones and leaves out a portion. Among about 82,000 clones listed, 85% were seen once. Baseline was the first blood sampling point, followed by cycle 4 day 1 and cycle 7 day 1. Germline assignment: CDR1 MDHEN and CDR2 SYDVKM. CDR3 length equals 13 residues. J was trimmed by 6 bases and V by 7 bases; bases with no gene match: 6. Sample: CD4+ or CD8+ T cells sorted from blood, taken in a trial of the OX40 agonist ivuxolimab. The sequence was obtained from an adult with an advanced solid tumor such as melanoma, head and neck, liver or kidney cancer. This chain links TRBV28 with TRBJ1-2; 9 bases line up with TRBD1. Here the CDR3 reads CASTLGQGDGYTF. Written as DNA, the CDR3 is TGTGCCAGCACCCTGGGACAGGGTGATGGCTACACCTTC.